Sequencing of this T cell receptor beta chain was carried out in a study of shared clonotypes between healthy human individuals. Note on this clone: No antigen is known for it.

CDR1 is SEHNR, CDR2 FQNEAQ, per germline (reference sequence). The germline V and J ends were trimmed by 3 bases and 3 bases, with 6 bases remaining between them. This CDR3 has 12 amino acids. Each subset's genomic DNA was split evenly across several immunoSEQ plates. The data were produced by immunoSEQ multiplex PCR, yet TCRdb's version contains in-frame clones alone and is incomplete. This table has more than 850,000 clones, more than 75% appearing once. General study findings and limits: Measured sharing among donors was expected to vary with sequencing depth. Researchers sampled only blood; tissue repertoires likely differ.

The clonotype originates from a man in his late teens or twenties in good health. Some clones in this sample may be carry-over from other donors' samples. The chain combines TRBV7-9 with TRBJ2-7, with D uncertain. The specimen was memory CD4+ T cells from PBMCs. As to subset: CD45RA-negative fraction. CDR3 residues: CASSLKNYEQYF. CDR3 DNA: TGTGCCAGCAGCTTGAAAAACTACGAGCAGTACTTC.